This T cell receptor (beta chain) was captured by sequencing in a study of T cell responses to AZD1222 COVID-19 vaccine. Whole-study results and caveats: Spike-specific TCR depth and breadth grew after two AZD1222 doses.

The length of the CDR3 is 16 residues. Per germline, CDR1 LNHNV and CDR2 YYDKDF (reference sequence). The V and J ends lost 0 bases and 7 bases, in that order; junction bases with no gene match: 6. Here immunoSEQ multiplex PCR was the method, and the copy in TCRdb shows in-frame clones only, minus some. The sample consists of about 60,000 clones, 65% to 80% of them appearing once. Turning to this clone: Its antigen is undetermined.

This sequence originates from an adult who received the AZD1222 COVID-19 vaccine. The specimen comprised peripheral blood, sampled 28 days after the second AZD1222 dose. The V and J genes are TRBV15 and TRBJ1-6, with 7 bases matching TRBD1. The CDR3 region is CATSRDRDSENSPLHF. CDR3 DNA sequence: TGTGCCACCAGCAGAGACAGGGACAGTGAGAATTCACCCCTCCACTTT.